This TCR beta chain was retrieved from a study of CXCR3-negative and CXCR3-positive naive CD8 T cells. Whole-study context: Every library held about 1.5 +/- 0.3 million TRB reads, and the total came to approximately 140 million.

Phenotypically, naive CD8+ T cells corresponded to CD45RO-CCR7+CD27+CD95-. Study-level results: Naive CXCR3-negative cells resembled naive CXCR3-positive cells in TRBV-TRBJ usage; memory cells differed. CXCR3-negative naive cells had less hydrophobic TRB CDR3s than did CXCR3-positive naive cells.

TRB cDNA libraries were made by UMI-labeled 5' RACE. TCRdb re-analyzed the 5' RACE reads; it lists each CDR3 protein once, without DNA. The sample features about 89,000 distinct CDR3 sequences, with 0.9% to 1.2% in its top ten. The CDR3 totals 15 residues. CDR1 and CDR2 from the germline V gene are MNHEY and SVGAGI. As to this clonotype: Its cognate antigen is unknown.

The clonotype comes from a human donor in good health. Some clones in this sample may be carry-over from other donors' samples. V and J are TRBV6-5 and TRBJ2-1; the TRBD1 assignment by TCRdb is unverifiable without DNA. The sequenced sample was naive CXCR3+ CD8+ T cells from blood. This sample's subset: CD45RO-CCR7+CD27+CD95- naive CD8+ T cells expressing CXCR3 (TNR3+). The CDR3 sequence: CASSSGTASYNEQFF.